This T cell receptor (beta chain) appears in the sequencing data of a study of T cell repertoires in cytomegalovirus infection (dated by TCRdb to the late 2010s). Study-wide context: Alongside well-studied HLA-B-restricted epitopes, the peptide stimulations were aimed at recently identified HLA-C-restricted CMV epitopes, whose presentation resists viral immunomodulation. Because public TCR beta signatures pointed to carriage of CMV infection together with the matching HLA type, the HLA type of each donor mattered for the analysis. Here is what the overall study found, with its caveats: Cumulative frequency of public TCR beta family members discriminated carriers of CMV infection plus the relevant HLA type in this cohort and an independent roughly 330-donor cohort. The ex vivo response was dominated by HLA-C-restricted CMV-specific TCR beta clonotypes, and the single most frequent clonotype in two of eight donors was supplied by these HLA-C-restricted clonotypes.

The CDR3 has 13 amino acids, counting the end cysteine and phenylalanine. Just the 39-base CDR3 DNA is kept, in frame starting at base 1. Trimmed from V: 0 bases; trimmed from J: 8 bases; junction bases lacking a gene match: 3. CDR1 and CDR2, looked up from the germline V gene (reference sequence), are MNHEY and SMNVEV. The meaning of the sample's treatment or condition label: in vitro stimulation with specific CMV peptide epitopes to enrich CMV-specific T cells. On this clonotype itself: It has no known antigen specificity. Per-base qualities were not stored, and no clone one base away is much larger.

Sequencing was performed on an Illumina HiSeq 1500. Through fastp at Q25 and MiXCR, TCRdb rebuilt clones from the public reads, retaining in-frame beta chains. When rows share a CDR3 protein, they turn into one entry using the most common DNA and genes. The sample records fewer than 70,000 distinct CDR3 sequences, around 28% of which are singletons. The leading ten clones occupy 50% to 70% of the sample. The chain was built from TRBV27 and TRBJ2-7; the junction holds 8 bases that match TRBD1. This TCR derives from a human donor in good health (CMV status not recorded). Some clones in this sample may be carry-over from other donors' samples. The sample was CD8+ T cells from cultured PBMCs, taken from culture after CMV antigen stimulation. The sequenced DNA is TGTGCCAGCAGTTTATCGACAGGGGACAAGCAGTACTTC. It translates as CASSLSTGDKQYF.